This passage covers 5 T cell receptor beta chains from one sample sequenced in a study of control samples from healthy donors and cancer patients. This table comes from immunoSEQ multiplex PCR, and its TCRdb copy is limited to in-frame clones, with some not included. The table shows approximately 94,000 clones, with around 83% occurring only once. Source material: blood. These receptor sequences come from a woman in her 50s in good health.

The rearrangement joins TRBV6-6 to TRBJ1-5, with unresolved D. The V end lost 0 bases, the J end lost 3 bases, and 12 bases lay between the germline ends. The CDR3 spans 16 residues. CDR1 is MNHNY and CDR2 is SVGAGI in the germline V gene (reference sequence). The CDR3 DNA reads as TGTGCCAGCAGTTACTCGAAATGGCAGATCAATCAGCCCCAGCATTTT. Protein: CASSYSKWQINQPQHF.

The DNA for the CDR3 is TGTGCCAGCAGTTTATTGAATCAGCCCCAGCATTTT. This codes for CASSLLNQPQHF. This sequence joins TRBV28 and TRBJ1-5, with D uncertain. Trimming cost V 1 base and J 4 bases, with 2 bases left between them. The CDR3 is 12 amino acids. Germline V CDR1 and CDR2: MDHEN, SYDVKM.

The chain is built from TRBV6-5 and TRBJ1-2; no firm D call. Germline-derived CDR1 and CDR2 are MNHEY and SVGAGI. The ends were cut back, 1 base at V and 8 bases at J, with 11 bases in the middle. The CDR3 totals 13 residues. CDR3 DNA sequence: TGTGCCAGCAGTTACTTGACCTCCAACGGCTACACCTTC. Translation gives CASSYLTSNGYTF.

This chain connects TRBV6-1 to TRBJ2-3; D perhaps matches TRBD2 (6 bases). The CDR3 runs 14 residues. CDR1 is MNHNS and CDR2 is SASEGT in the germline V gene. V lost 2 bases and J lost 5, with 11 bases in between. In nucleotides, the CDR3 is TGTGCCAGCAGTGAACGGGGGAGGATAGATACGCAGTATTTT. It translates to CASSERGRIDTQYF.

The rearrangement links TRBV2 to TRBJ1-2; D remains unclear. From germline, CDR1 is SNHLY and CDR2 FYNNEI. Trimming shortened V by 1 base and J by 4 bases, and 10 bases separated the two germline ends. This CDR3 has 14 residues. The CDR3 is CASSEEYPAYGYTF. The CDR3 bases are TGTGCCAGCAGTGAAGAGTATCCTGCCTATGGCTACACCTTC.